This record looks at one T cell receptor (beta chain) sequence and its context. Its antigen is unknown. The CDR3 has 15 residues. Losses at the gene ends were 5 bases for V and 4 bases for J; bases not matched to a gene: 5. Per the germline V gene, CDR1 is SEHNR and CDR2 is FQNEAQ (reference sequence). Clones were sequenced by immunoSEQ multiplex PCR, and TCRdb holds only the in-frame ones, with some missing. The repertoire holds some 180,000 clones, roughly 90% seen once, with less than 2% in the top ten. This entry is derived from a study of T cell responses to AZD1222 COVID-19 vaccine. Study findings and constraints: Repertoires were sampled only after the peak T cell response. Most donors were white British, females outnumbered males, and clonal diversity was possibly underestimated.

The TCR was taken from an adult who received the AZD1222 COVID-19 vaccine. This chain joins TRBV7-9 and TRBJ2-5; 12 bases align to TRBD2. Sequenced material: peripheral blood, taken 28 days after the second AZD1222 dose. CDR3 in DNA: TGTGCCAGCAGCCCAGGACTAGCGGGATCAGAGACCCAGTACTTC. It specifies CASSPGLAGSETQYF. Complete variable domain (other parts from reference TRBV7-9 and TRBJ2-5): DTGVSQNPRHKITKRGQNVTFRCDPISEHNRLYWYRQTLGQGPEFLTYFQNEAQLEKSRLLSDRFSAERPKGSFSTLEIQRTEQGDSAMYLCASSPGLAGSETQYFGPGTRLLVL.